The 13 T cell receptor beta chains below all came from one sample that was sequenced in a study of blood T cell repertoires in COVID-19. Sequencing was performed with immunoSEQ multiplex PCR; in TCRdb, only in-frame clones are kept and a portion is missing. Seen here are hundreds of thousands of clones, roughly 85% observed once, and the top ten hold 2.6%. The sample was peripheral blood. All receptors derive from an older woman with active or convalescent COVID-19.

This chain links TRBV9 with TRBJ2-5, with D perhaps matching TRBD2 (6 bases). The CDR3 loop spans 14 amino acids. V was trimmed by 0 bases and J by 4 bases, leaving 10 bases between them. From germline, CDR1 is SGDLS and CDR2 YYNGEE. CDR3 amino acids: CASSVAQGGETQYF. Written as DNA, the CDR3 is TGTGCCAGCAGCGTAGCTCAGGGAGGAGAGACCCAGTACTTC. Full variable domain (missing parts from reference TRBV9 and TRBJ2-5): DSGVTQTPKHLITATGQRVTLRCSPRSGDLSVYWYQQSLDQGLQFLIQYYNGEERAKGNILERFSAQQFPDLHSELNLSSLELGDSALYFCASSVAQGGETQYFGPGTRLLVL.

This clone was seen a few times. The rearrangement links TRBV19 to TRBJ1-1, with D maybe TRBD1 (5 bases). Trimming took off 8 bases at V and 6 bases at J, with 19 bases between the two ends. CDR3 length equals 14 residues. CDR1 is LNHDA and CDR2 is SQIVND in the germline V gene (reference sequence). CDR3: CASETPGNLAEAFF. The CDR3 bases are TGTGCCAGTGAGACTCCAGGGAATCTCGCTGAAGCTTTCTTT.

This clone was observed a handful of times. The chain employs TRBV11-2 and TRBJ1-1, with a weak D call TRBD1 (6 bases). The CDR3 runs 13 residues. CDR1 and CDR2 from the germline V gene are SGHAT and FQNNGV. Trimming cost V 5 bases and J 8 bases, with 15 bases left between them. Written as DNA, the CDR3 is TGTGCCAGCAGCCACGAACCCGGGACAGAAGCTTTCTTT. Translated, it gives CASSHEPGTEAFF. Full variable domain (rest looked up from reference TRBV11-2 and TRBJ1-1): EAGVAQSPRYKIIEKRQSVAFWCNPISGHATLYWYQQILGQGPKLLIQFQNNGVVDDSQLPKDRFSAERLKGVDSTLKIQPAKLEDSAVYLCASSHEPGTEAFFGQGTRLTVV.

The gene calls are TRBV6-6 and TRBJ2-7; no clear D. There are 11 residues in the CDR3. The V end was cut by 8 bases, the J end by 0 bases, with 5 bases between. Germline V gives CDR1 MNHNY, CDR2 SVGAGI (reference sequence). The CDR3 loop is CASQDSYEQYF. The CDR3 DNA reads as TGTGCCAGCCAGGACTCCTACGAGCAGTACTTC.

In the case of this clone: It is likely a read error, because the conserved phenylalanine at the end of the CDR3 is missing. Because the CDR3's place on the DNA is in doubt, the DNA is left out and the CDR3 is given as listed by TCRdb. The chain couples TRBV6-6 to TRBJ1-1; the table's D gene call, TRBD1, was not cross checked with the DNA. The germline V gene has CDR1 MNHNY and CDR2 SVGAGI (reference sequence). The CDR3 region is 12 residues in length, termini included. The CDR3 loop is CASSYVPGTGII.

The rearrangement joins TRBV6-2 or TRBV6-3 to TRBJ1-2; 9 bases line up with TRBD1. Trimming at V came to 2 bases and at J to 4 bases, leaving 8 bases not matched to a gene. Germline CDR1 MNHEY, CDR2 SVGEGT. The CDR3 has 16 amino acids. CDR3 sequence reads: CASSYPTGGRGYGYTF. The CDR3 bases are TGTGCCAGCAGTTACCCGACAGGGGGAAGGGGCTATGGCTACACCTTC.

This CDR3 is CASSPSGRVTTGELFF. The CDR3 DNA follows: TGTGCCAGCAGTCCTAGCGGGAGAGTTACTACCGGGGAGCTGTTTTTT. This rearrangement joins TRBV27 to TRBJ2-2; the match to TRBD2 covers 10 bases. The V gene end was trimmed by 5 bases and the J gene end by 5 bases; junction bases not matched to a gene: 8. CDR1 MNHEY and CDR2 SMNVEV come from the germline V gene (reference sequence). This CDR3 comprises 16 residues.

CDR3 nucleotides: TGTGCCAGCAGTAGGAACAGGAACACTGAAGCTTTCTTT. This translates into CASSRNRNTEAFF. This rearrangement joins TRBV11-3 to TRBJ1-1; no clear D. Per germline, CDR1 SGHNT and CDR2 YENEEA. CDR3 size: 13 residues. V shed 6 bases and J shed 1 base, with 9 bases lying between them.

The CDR3, as DNA: TGCAGCGTTGCGGGGACAGGGGAAGACGAGCAGTACTTC. Translated: CSVAGTGEDEQYF. The genes are TRBV29-1 and TRBJ2-7; 10 bases are a match to TRBD1. The J segment lost 5 bases and the V segment lost 4 bases, leaving 5 bases of the junction unmatched. The CDR3 extends over 13 amino acids. Germline lookup yields CDR1 SQVTM and CDR2 ANQGSEA.

The chain carries TRBV7-2 and TRBJ2-7; D uncertain. V lost 4 bases and J lost 3, with 7 bases in between. Germline V gene lookup returns CDR1 SGHTA and CDR2 FQGNSA. The CDR3 is 12 amino acids. DNA for the CDR3: TGTGCCAGCAGCTACGCAGGCTACGAGCAGTACTTC. The encoded protein is CASSYAGYEQYF.

This chain connects TRBV18 to TRBJ2-3, with 8 bases that match TRBD1. Trimming removed 3 bases from V and 2 bases from J; junction bases left unmatched: 7. The CDR3 runs to 16 residues. CDR1 is KGHSH and CDR2 is LQKENI in the germline V gene. For the CDR3, the DNA is TGTGCCAGCTCACCGAATACAGGGGGTGTCACAGATACGCAGTATTTT. This sequence encodes CASSPNTGGVTDTQYF.

V usage is TRBV7-9 and J usage is TRBJ1-5; possibly TRBD1 for D (5 bases). Per germline, CDR1 SEHNR and CDR2 FQNEAQ (reference sequence). V was trimmed by 3 bases and J by 4 bases, leaving 10 bases between them. The length of the CDR3 is 14 residues. The CDR3 region has the DNA TGTGCCAGCAGCTTGAGCAGGGAAAATCAGCCCCAGCATTTT. Translation: CASSLSRENQPQHF. Combining the CDR3 with reference TRBV7-9 and TRBJ1-5 gives the whole variable domain DTGVSQNPRHKITKRGQNVTFRCDPISEHNRLYWYRQTLGQGPEFLTYFQNEAQLEKSRLLSDRFSAERPKGSFSTLEIQRTEQGDSAMYLCASSLSRENQPQHFGDGTRLSIL.

V usage is TRBV29-1 and J usage is TRBJ2-1; TRBD2 matches at 11 bases. CDR1 is SQVTM, CDR2 ANQGSEA, per germline. CDR3 length: 13 residues. V was clipped by 7 bases and J by 10 bases; unmatched bases: 9. The CDR3 region has the DNA TGCAGCGGCCTAGCGGGAGGTCCAAGGGAGCAGTTCTTC. It encodes CSGLAGGPREQFF.